This T cell receptor (beta chain) was recovered during a study of cytomegalovirus exposure and HLA in healthy donors (dated by TCRdb to the late 2010s). For the study in its entirety: An earlier analysis of approximately 640 of the donors reported approximately 290 Gb of sequence data and 117 million unique TCR beta sequences from approximately 180 million T cells. High-throughput TCR immunosequencing, statistical association of individual TCRs with disease status, and machine learning were combined to predict cytomegalovirus infection status. The study aimed to test whether cataloging public T cell receptors could reveal signatures of past pathogen exposure. Rather than drawing on any new phenotypic data, the later analysis identified candidate immune exposures from TCR beta sequences and the way those sequences occurred across donors. Using immunosequencing, the study profiled T cell repertoires from 640 or so subjects and related those repertoires to cytomegalovirus serostatus. Donor age, sex, ethnicity and CMV serostatus were compiled alongside the repertoire data. A later genetic analysis used genome-wide SNP genotypes for about 60% of the roughly 670 donors, treating that subset as a discovery cohort. Among some 400 genotyped donors of the cohort, an average of about 220,000 unique TCR beta nucleotide sequences was sequenced per donor, of which 15% to 20% were non-productive. Of the approximately 400 genotyped donors, over 70% fell in the genetic ancestry cluster associated with self-reported Caucasian donors. Because of strong linkage in the cohort, five DR-DQ haplotypes were treated as single units for association and clustering. An early release covering 550 to 650 HLA-typed donors comprised about 290 gigabases of sequencing data and some 79 million unique TCR sequences. The number of donors typed differed by locus, with roughly 629-640 for A, B, C, DRB1 and DQB1, 522 for DQA1, approximately 570 for DPA1, and under 490 for DPB1. HLA typing covered class I and class II loci at four-digit resolution. All discovery cohort repertoires had been generated on a single sequencing platform. A later analysis re-examined previously published TCR beta repertoires from several hundred donors and added high-resolution HLA genotyping to investigate patterns of TCR occurrence. An earlier analysis of fewer than 750 of the donors used high-throughput TCR beta sequencing to judge whether each TCR beta V gene segment behaved as functional or pseudogenic. Along with the approximately 600-subject first cohort, a separate validation cohort of approximately 110 different subjects was used. Results the study describes overall, beyond this receptor: A group of highly shared sequence variants was considered likely to be a technical artifact of the sequencing pipeline. At a false discovery rate of 0.05, a later analysis linked 16,000 or so TCR beta sequences to specific HLA alleles. Assigning TCR associations to individual alleles was difficult when HLA alleles, especially DR and DQ, strongly co-occurred. Most TCR sequences were observed very rarely across donors, whereas some public TCRs were present in many individuals. Linkage disequilibrium might explain the correlated functional status among segregating V segments, but an unknown experimental factor could not be excluded. A further reported finding was that TCR beta sequences accurately predicted the HLA-A and HLA-B alleles for most subjects in the first cohort. HLA typing was unavailable for some donors at each locus, so association tests used only the typed subset. In an earlier analysis of some 500 of the donors, most TCR beta V segments were observed in productive rearrangements about 87% or about 30% of the time, broadly matching IMGT annotations. In a later analysis, the rate of TCR association differed among HLA loci, with DRB1 alleles having the most associated TCRs and HLA-C alleles having the fewest. Sequencing depth was assumed to be roughly uniform across donors in the presence/absence analyses, though that assumption may not hold. V-gene and J-gene trimming of TCR beta chains was associated with a missense DCLRE1C variant in a later genetic analysis, and the association was replicated in an independent cohort. Only TCR beta chains were sequenced in this cohort, and the absence of alpha or paired-chain data limited detectable features. Three of the identified cytomegalovirus-associated TCR beta chains were confirmed in vitro to be specific for cytomegalovirus antigens. A total of roughly 160 TCR beta chains were listed by the study as associated with cytomegalovirus. In both the original and validation cohorts, the classifier was reported to diagnose cytomegalovirus status with high specificity and sensitivity. The authors suggested that the approach could potentially be generalized to other disease states and immunological phenotypes. In a later analysis, HLA-associated TCR beta chains showed more clonal expansion and lower generation probabilities than non-associated chains that were equally common. Most CMV-associated TCR beta chains appeared to be HLA-restricted in a later analysis, and the HLA associations seemed to be driven largely by CMV exposure. In a later genetic analysis, fewer N-insertions in productive TCRs were reported among donors in an Asian-associated ancestry cluster than the roughly 700-donor mean. For the cohort, immune exposure information was limited to CMV serostatus. Over 15 rarely observed V segments, including chromosome 9 orphons, were excluded from the earlier analysis of almost 600 of the donors because counts were too low. Several of the top co-occurrence clusters appeared to be linked to parvovirus B19, influenza, CMV and Epstein-Barr virus, according to a later analysis.

The library was generated by the immunoSEQ multiplex PCR assay. For the multiplex PCR, a mixture combining 60 forward primers for TCR Vbeta segments and 13 reverse primers for TCR Jbeta segments was used. Amplification of the CDR3 region of rearranged TCR beta genes was performed with a multiplex PCR assay on genomic DNA. On the Illumina HiSeq System, the amplified TCR beta libraries were sequenced as 87-base-pair reads. Per the source publication's procedure: A later analysis counted about 80 million unique TCR beta chains across the 666 repertoires, and some 11 million of these chains were shared by at least two donors. A nearest-neighbor algorithm error-corrected the raw reads and collapsed the reads into unique sequences, merging closely related sequences to remove PCR and sequencing errors. CDR3 sequences were aligned to IMGT reference sequences to assign V, D and J gene segments. For a sequence to be retained, at least a six-nucleotide match to both a V gene segment and a J gene segment was required. Rearrangements were called productive when the CDR3 lacked stop codons and stayed in frame with V and J; all others were non-productive. CDR3 was defined by IMGT convention, running from the second conserved V-encoded cysteine to the conserved J-encoded phenylalanine. In an earlier analysis of some 550 of the donors, sequences lacking an unambiguous match to a single V gene segment were excluded. In an earlier analysis of about 590 of the donors, a V segment was called functional when productive rearrangements were above 56.7%, and segregating when the standard deviation between donors exceeded 5%. A statistical classification framework was built for diagnosing cytomegalovirus status from the catalog of TCR beta chain sequences. In a later analysis, V and J genes were assigned by comparing TCR nucleotide sequences against IMGT/GENE-DB human TR gene sequences. Using the TCRdist pipeline, a later analysis assigned CDR3 sequences along with most-parsimonious VDJ recombination scenarios. A later analysis defined each TCR beta chain by its CDR3 amino acid sequence plus V-gene family, and excluded reads lacking a unique V-gene family. In a later analysis, 550 to 650 highly shared, low-generation-probability nucleotide sequences were removed to address suspected cross-contamination and a sequencing artifact. In a later analysis, a clonal expansion index for each public chain was calculated from normalized within-repertoire ranks of inferred template counts. A later analysis computed generation probabilities with a VDJ recombination model fitted to out-of-frame rearrangements, and checked the results against IGoR. In a later analysis, TCR-TCR, TCR-HLA and TCR-CMV co-occurrence was scored with hypergeometric tests, and a repertoire-size bias correction was applied to TCR pairs. A later analysis estimated false discovery rates by permuting HLA or CMV assignments 20 times. In a later analysis, co-occurring TCRs were grouped using DBSCAN, and TCRdist sequence similarity was added for clustering within HLA-allele-positive subsets. For co-occurrence clustering, repertoires with fewer than 30,000 or more than 120,000 public chains were excluded, along with about five repertoires with anomalous nucleotide sharing. TCRdb provides this immuneACCESS table in a form limited to in-frame rearrangements. Some clones are lacking; in checked studies, under half of them reflect an unresolved V gene, and why the rest are absent is not known. V, J and clone size are those of that table, while D and trimming were read from the DNA. The sample data list 99,000 or so clones, and around 72% of these were observed just once. The ten largest clonotypes hold about 5.8% of the sample.

In total, 500 to 700 healthy bone marrow donors made up the cohort. At the time of sampling, every cohort member was nominally healthy, though immune exposures that went unrecorded were likely present. The donor tested CMV seronegative and was one of the 352 seronegative cohort members. Every donor gave a peripheral blood sample, and the peripheral blood mononuclear cells from that sample were used for TCR beta sequencing. Genomic DNA was extracted from the blood cell samples with the Qiagen DNeasy Blood Extraction Kit. Points on this clone: The target of this receptor is not known. One base away there is no much larger clone; base qualities are not given.

This clonotype was sampled from a male donor in good health and CMV-seronegative. Sample: PBMCs.

The CDR3 protein sequence reads: CASSIVRGTSGANVLTF. The sequenced DNA: TGTGCCAGTAGTATAGTTAGGGGTACCTCTGGGGCCAACGTCCTGACTTTC. The rearrangement joined TRBV19 to TRBJ2-6, with TRBD1 as a weak D call on 5 bases. The cysteine opens and the phenylalanine closes a CDR3 of 17 amino acids. The only DNA kept is the CDR3, 51 bases in frame from the first base. At the junction V is shortened by 1 base and J by 0 bases, with 10 bases in between. CDR1 and CDR2, looked up from the germline V gene (reference sequence), are LNHDA and SQIVND.